The 20 T cell receptor beta chains presented below share a single source sample, sequenced in a study of blood T cell repertoires in COVID-19. The table came from immunoSEQ multiplex PCR; TCRdb's copy has only in-frame clones and leaves some out. The sample contains 110,000 to 150,000 clones, more than 75% of which appear only once. The material sequenced was peripheral blood. Every receptor here comes from an elderly woman with acute or convalescent COVID-19.

The V and J genes are TRBV2 and TRBJ1-3; TRBD1 might be the D (6 bases). The length of the CDR3 is 15 residues. V was clipped by 4 bases and J by 3 bases, with 13 bases between them. Germline V gene lookup returns CDR1 SNHLY and CDR2 FYNNEI. The CDR3, as DNA: TGTGCCAGCAGTGTTTCTCAGGGGATTGGAAACACCATATATTTT. It encodes CASSVSQGIGNTIYF.

The chain combines TRBV28 with TRBJ2-5; D not certain. Germline CDR1 MDHEN, CDR2 SYDVKM. The ends were cut back, 4 bases at V and 5 bases at J, with 17 bases in the middle. There are 15 residues in the CDR3. The CDR3 DNA reads as TGTGCCAGCAGTTCCCGTGCGACGGGTATCGAGACCCAGTACTTC. Translating gives CASSSRATGIETQYF.

V and J are TRBV6-1 and TRBJ2-3; D gene unclear. This CDR3 is built from 15 residues. Germline CDR1 reads MNHNS; CDR2 reads SASEGT. V shed 2 bases and J shed 2 bases, with 11 bases lying between them. In DNA form, the CDR3 reads TGTGCCAGCAGTGAAAGACGCAGGTACACAGATACGCAGTATTTT. It encodes CASSERRRYTDTQYF.

J is TRBJ2-7 and V is TRBV28, with D perhaps matching TRBD2 (6 bases). V was cut by 3 bases and J by 4 bases, with 13 bases left in between. The CDR3 runs 14 residues. Germline CDR1 is MDHEN and CDR2 is SYDVKM. CDR3 sequence (DNA): TGTGCCAGCAGTTTTAGTGGGAGGACGTACGAGCAGTACTTC. Protein product: CASSFSGRTYEQYF.

The chain combines TRBV28 with TRBJ2-7; 9 bases match TRBD2. Trimming removed 9 bases from V and 2 bases from J; junction bases left unmatched: 11. The CDR3 is made up of 15 amino acids. Looked up from germline, CDR1 is MDHEN and CDR2 is SYDVKM. The CDR3 coding sequence is TGTGCCAGTCTGCATTCCGGACTAGCGCCCTACGAGCAGTACTTC. Encoded protein: CASLHSGLAPYEQYF.

Comment on this clone: This sample also contains other DNA sequences that code for the same CDR3. The chain combines TRBV5-6 with TRBJ1-2; no reliable D call. The germline gives CDR1 SGHDT, CDR2 YYEEEE. There are 15 residues in the CDR3. V lost 2 bases, J lost 1 base, and 12 bases lay in between. The chain's CDR3 is CASSFEVGFNYGYTF. CDR3 coding DNA: TGTGCCAGCAGCTTTGAGGTTGGATTTAACTATGGCTACACCTTC.

The chain employs TRBV5-1 and TRBJ1-6, with 7 bases matching TRBD1. Unmatched junction bases numbered 7, after V lost 0 bases and J lost 10 bases. Germline CDR1 SGHRS, CDR2 YFSETQ. The CDR3 runs to 15 residues. The CDR3 is CASSLAGTATSPLHF. The CDR3 DNA follows: TGCGCCAGCAGCTTGGCGGGGACAGCTACCTCACCCCTCCACTTT.

The sample holds a few counts of this clone. The V gene is TRBV29-1, the J gene TRBJ2-2; D not resolved. Germline assignment: CDR1 SQVTM and CDR2 ANQGSEA. This CDR3 spans 13 amino acids. The V end lost 3 bases, the J end lost 4 bases, and 9 bases lay between the germline ends. CDR3 residues: CSVDLQSTGELFF. CDR3 coding DNA: TGCAGCGTTGATTTACAGAGCACCGGGGAGCTGTTTTTT.

The V and J genes are TRBV28 and TRBJ2-5, with 7 bases aligning to TRBD2. CDR1 is MDHEN, CDR2 SYDVKM, per germline. V lost 3 bases to trimming and J lost 0 bases; unmatched junction nucleotides: 10. The CDR3 has 17 residues. The CDR3: CASSLGRVGVYQETQYF. CDR3 in DNA: TGTGCCAGCAGTTTGGGGAGGGTGGGGGTGTACCAAGAGACCCAGTACTTC.

This clone has only a few counts. The chain joins TRBV30 to TRBJ2-7; 8 nucleotides agree with TRBD2. The ends lost 0 bases at V and 3 bases at J; junction bases unmatched: 7. The germline V gene has CDR1 GTSNPN and CDR2 SVGIG (reference sequence). This CDR3 spans 15 amino acids. The CDR3 spells CAWSVGSGAYYEQYF. As DNA, the CDR3 is TGTGCCTGGAGTGTGGGTAGCGGGGCGTACTACGAGCAGTACTTC.

The V call is TRBV5-1, the J call TRBJ2-7; 9 nucleotides align to TRBD1. The CDR3 has 15 amino acids. J gave up 4 bases and V 4 bases, and 9 bases lay outside the gene matches. CDR1 SGHRS and CDR2 YFSETQ come from the germline V gene. The CDR3 region has the DNA TGCGCCAGCAGCCGGACGGGACAGGGCTTGTACGAGCAGTACTTC. Translating gives CASSRTGQGLYEQYF.

The table lists this clone with a few counts. The chain joins TRBV18 to TRBJ2-7; D is unclear. The CDR3 totals 16 residues. V dropped 0 bases and J dropped 3 bases, with 15 bases sitting between them. Germline assignment: CDR1 KGHSH and CDR2 LQKENI. The DNA of the CDR3 is TGTGCCAGCTCACCACCGGGCACCCAAAGGAACTACGAGCAGTACTTC. This gives the protein CASSPPGTQRNYEQYF. Supplemented by reference TRBV18 and TRBJ2-7, the full variable domain reads NAGVMQNPRHLVRRRGQEARLRCSPMKGHSHVYWYRQLPEEGLKFMVYLQKENIIDESGMPKERFSAEFPKEGPSILRIQQVVRGDSAAYFCASSPPGTQRNYEQYFGPGTRLTVT.

The genes are TRBV28 and TRBJ2-3, with 10 bases aligning to TRBD2. The CDR3 is 17 amino acids. J lost 2 bases, V lost 0 bases, and 5 bases had no gene match. In germline, CDR1 is MDHEN, CDR2 SYDVKM. The CDR3 coding sequence is TGTGCCAGCAGTTTATGGAGACTAGCGGGTCCCACAGATACGCAGTATTTT. As protein: CASSLWRLAGPTDTQYF.

J is TRBJ2-2 and V is TRBV2; D possibly corresponds to TRBD1 (5 bases). Trimming cost V 7 bases and J 5 bases, with 17 bases left between them. CDR3 size: 15 residues. Germline V gene sequence: CDR1 SNHLY, CDR2 FYNNEI. The CDR3 coding sequence is TGTGCCAGCACTCTCGACAGCCAAATAACCGGGGAGCTGTTTTTT. Residues: CASTLDSQITGELFF. The full variable domain, rest sourced from reference TRBV2 and TRBJ2-2, is EPEVTQTPSHQVTQMGQEVILRCVPISNHLYFYWYRQILGQKVEFLVSFYNNEISEKSEIFDDQFSVERPDGSNFTLKIRSTKLEDSAMYFCASTLDSQITGELFFGEGSRLTVL.

This clone was counted between two and nine times. The V call is TRBV30, the J call TRBJ1-4, with 8 bases identical to TRBD1. This CDR3 comprises 15 residues. Germline V lookup: CDR1 GTSNPN, CDR2 SVGIG (reference sequence). Unmatched junction bases numbered 7, after V lost 0 bases and J lost 7 bases. The CDR3 protein is CAWSVLRTGSEKLFF. In nucleotides, the CDR3 is TGTGCCTGGAGTGTACTTCGGACAGGGTCTGAAAAACTGTTTTTT.

The chain employs TRBV20-1 and TRBJ2-2; TRBD1 might be the D (6 bases). There are 11 residues in the CDR3. Germline CDR1 is DFQATT and CDR2 is SNEGSKA (reference sequence). The V end lost 7 bases, the J end lost 5 bases, and 8 bases lay between the germline ends. In DNA form, the CDR3 reads TGCAGTGTACAGGGAACCGGGGAGCTGTTTTTT. Its protein product is CSVQGTGELFF.

J is TRBJ2-3 and V is TRBV10-1, with D unclear. V lost 3 bases and J lost 0, with 13 bases in between. The CDR3 is made up of 16 amino acids. The germline V gene encodes CDR1 WNHNN and CDR2 SYGVQD (reference sequence). The CDR3 DNA reads TGCGCCAGCAGTGATCTGGGCTCAGTCAGCACAGATACGCAGTATTTT. Amino acid sequence: CASSDLGSVSTDTQYF.

Only a few counts were recorded for this clone. CDR3 DNA sequence: TGTGCCAGCGACACAGGCGCGGCTGGCTACACCTTC. Translation gives CASDTGAAGYTF. The chain links TRBV28 to TRBJ1-2; TRBD1 might be the D (5 bases). Germline CDR1 MDHEN, CDR2 SYDVKM. The V end lost 8 bases, the J end lost 7 bases, and 14 bases lay between the germline ends. The CDR3 length is 12 residues.

V and J are TRBV12-3 or TRBV12-4 and TRBJ2-1; D is unresolved. V lost 6 bases and J lost 3, with 3 bases in between. The CDR3 contains 11 residues. The CDR3 protein is CASSRYNEQFF. The CDR3 bases are TGTGCCAGCAGCCGCTACAATGAGCAGTTCTTC.

The chain recombines TRBV7-2 with TRBJ2-5; TRBD2 agrees at 12 bases. This CDR3 is built from 16 residues. The junction had 6 bases not matched to a gene; V was cut back by 5 bases and J by 2 bases. The germline gives CDR1 SGHTA, CDR2 FQGNSA. The DNA of the CDR3 is TGTGCCAGCAGCCTCGGACTAGCGGGGAGACAAGAGACCCAGTACTTC. It yields the protein CASSLGLAGRQETQYF.